By frequency in the sample, the clone carrying this TCR beta chain is medium-sized. This CDR3 contains 11 residues. Germline assignment: CDR1 ENHRY and CDR2 SYGVKD. The germline V and J ends were trimmed by 8 bases and 4 bases, with 8 bases remaining between them. This record comes from a study of T cell changes during pregnancy in multiple sclerosis. The table came from immunoSEQ multiplex PCR; TCRdb's copy has only in-frame clones and leaves some out. In the table there are about 40,000 clones, around 91% of which are singletons. The rearrangement links TRBV10-3 to TRBJ2-5; D might be TRBD2 (5 bases). The origin of this receptor is a female donor with multiple sclerosis, enrolled in a pregnancy study. The sample in question was CD4+ T cells from peripheral blood mononuclear cells, obtained before pregnancy. The CDR3 DNA is TGTGCCATCGGGCTAGCAGAGACCCAGTACTTC. Translating it yields CAIGLAETQYF.